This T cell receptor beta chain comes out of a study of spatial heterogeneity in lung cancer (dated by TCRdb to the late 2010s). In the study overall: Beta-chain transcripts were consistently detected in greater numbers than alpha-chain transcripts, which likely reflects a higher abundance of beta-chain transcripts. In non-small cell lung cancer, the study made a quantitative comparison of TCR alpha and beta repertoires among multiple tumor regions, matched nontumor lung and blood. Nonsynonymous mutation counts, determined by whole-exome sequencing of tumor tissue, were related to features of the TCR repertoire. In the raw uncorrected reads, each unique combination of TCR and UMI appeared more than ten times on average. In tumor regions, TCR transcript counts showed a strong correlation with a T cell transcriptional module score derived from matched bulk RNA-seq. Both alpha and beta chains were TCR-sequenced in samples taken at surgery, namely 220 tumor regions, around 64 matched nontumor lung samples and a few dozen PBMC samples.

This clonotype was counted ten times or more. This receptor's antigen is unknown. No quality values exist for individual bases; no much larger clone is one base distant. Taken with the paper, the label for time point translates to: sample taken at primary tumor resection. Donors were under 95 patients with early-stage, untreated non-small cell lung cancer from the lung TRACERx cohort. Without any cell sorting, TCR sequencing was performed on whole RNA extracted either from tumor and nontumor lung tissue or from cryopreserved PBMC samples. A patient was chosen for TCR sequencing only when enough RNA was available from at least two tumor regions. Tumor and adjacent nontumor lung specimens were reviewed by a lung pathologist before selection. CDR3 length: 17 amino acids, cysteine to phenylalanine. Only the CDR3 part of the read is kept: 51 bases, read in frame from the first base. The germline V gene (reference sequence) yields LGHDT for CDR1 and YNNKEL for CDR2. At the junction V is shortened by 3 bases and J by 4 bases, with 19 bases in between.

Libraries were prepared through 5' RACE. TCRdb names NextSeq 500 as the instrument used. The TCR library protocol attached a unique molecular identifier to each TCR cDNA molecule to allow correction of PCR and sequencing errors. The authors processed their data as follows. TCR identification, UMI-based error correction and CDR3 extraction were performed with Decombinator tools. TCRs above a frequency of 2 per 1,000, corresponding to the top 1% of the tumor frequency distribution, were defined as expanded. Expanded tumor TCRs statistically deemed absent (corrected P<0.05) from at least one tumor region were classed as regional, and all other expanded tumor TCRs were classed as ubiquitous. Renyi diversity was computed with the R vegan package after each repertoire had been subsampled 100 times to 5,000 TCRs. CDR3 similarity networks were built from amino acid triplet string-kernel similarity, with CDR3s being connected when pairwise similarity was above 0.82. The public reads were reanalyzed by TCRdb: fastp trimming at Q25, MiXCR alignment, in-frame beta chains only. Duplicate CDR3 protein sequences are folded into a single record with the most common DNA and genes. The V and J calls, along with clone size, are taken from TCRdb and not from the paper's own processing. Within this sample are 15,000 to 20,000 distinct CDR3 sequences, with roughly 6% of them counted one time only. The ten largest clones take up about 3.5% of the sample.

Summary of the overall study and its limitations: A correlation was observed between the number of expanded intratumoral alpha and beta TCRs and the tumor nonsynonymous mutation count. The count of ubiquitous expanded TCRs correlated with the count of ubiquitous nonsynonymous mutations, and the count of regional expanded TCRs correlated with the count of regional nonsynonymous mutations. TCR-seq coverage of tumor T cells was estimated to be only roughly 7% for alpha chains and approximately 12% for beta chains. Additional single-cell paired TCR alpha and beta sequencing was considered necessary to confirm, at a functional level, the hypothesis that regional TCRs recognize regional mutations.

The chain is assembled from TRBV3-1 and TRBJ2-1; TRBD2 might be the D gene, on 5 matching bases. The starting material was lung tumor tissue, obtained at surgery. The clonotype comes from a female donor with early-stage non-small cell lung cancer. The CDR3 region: CASSHPPMRAEYNEQFF. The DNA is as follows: TGTGCCAGCAGCCACCCTCCGATGAGGGCCGAGTACAATGAGCAGTTCTTC.